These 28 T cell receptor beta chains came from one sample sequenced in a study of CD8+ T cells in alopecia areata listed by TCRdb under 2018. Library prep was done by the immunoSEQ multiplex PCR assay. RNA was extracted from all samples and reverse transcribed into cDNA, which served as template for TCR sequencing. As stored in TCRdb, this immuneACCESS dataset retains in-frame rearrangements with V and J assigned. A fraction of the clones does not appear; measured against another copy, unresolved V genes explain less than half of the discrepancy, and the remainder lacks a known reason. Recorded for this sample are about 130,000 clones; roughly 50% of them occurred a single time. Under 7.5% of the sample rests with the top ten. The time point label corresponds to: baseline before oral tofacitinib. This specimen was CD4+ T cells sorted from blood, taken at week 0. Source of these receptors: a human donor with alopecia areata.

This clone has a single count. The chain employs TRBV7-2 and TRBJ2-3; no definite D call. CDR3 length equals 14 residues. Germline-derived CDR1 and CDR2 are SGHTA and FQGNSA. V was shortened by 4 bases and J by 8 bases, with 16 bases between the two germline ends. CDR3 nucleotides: TGTGCCAGCAGCTCCCGGGCCACCCCCGGTACGCAGTATTTT. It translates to CASSSRATPGTQYF.

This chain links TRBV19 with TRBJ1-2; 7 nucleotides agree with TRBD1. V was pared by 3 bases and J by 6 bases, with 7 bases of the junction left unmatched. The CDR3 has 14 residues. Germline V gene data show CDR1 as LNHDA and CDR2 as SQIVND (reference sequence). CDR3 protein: CASSISGTADGYTF. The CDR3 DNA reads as TGTGCCAGTAGTATCAGCGGGACAGCAGATGGCTACACCTTC. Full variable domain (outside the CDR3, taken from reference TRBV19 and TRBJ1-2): DGGITQSPKYLFRKEGQNVTLSCEQNLNHDAMYWYRQDPGQGLRLIYYSQIVNDFQKGDIAEGYSVSREKKESFPLTVTSAQKNPTAFYLCASSISGTADGYTFGSGTRLTVV.

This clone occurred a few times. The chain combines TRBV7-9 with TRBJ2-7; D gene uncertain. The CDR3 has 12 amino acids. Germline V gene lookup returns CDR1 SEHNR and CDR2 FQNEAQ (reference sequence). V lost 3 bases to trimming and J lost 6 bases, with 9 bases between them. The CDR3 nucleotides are TGTGCCAGCAGCTTTGAAGTGACCGAGCAGTACTTC. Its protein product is CASSFEVTEQYF.

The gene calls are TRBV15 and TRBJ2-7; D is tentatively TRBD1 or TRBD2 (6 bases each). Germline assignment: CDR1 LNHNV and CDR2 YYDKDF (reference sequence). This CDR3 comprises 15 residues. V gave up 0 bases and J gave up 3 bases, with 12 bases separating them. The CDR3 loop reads CATSRDEGGLYEQYF. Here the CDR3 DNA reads TGTGCCACCAGCAGAGATGAGGGGGGCCTCTACGAGCAGTACTTC.

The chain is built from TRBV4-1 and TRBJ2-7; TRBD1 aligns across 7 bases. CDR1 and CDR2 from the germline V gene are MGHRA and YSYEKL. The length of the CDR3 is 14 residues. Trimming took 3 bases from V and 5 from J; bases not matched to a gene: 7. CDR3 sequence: CASSQATGADEQYF. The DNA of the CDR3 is TGCGCCAGCAGCCAGGCCACAGGGGCAGACGAGCAGTACTTC.

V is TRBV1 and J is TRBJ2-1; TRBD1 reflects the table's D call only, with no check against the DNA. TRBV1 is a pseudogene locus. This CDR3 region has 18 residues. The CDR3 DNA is TGCACCAGCAGCCAAAGGGAACCACTCAGGGCGATCTACAATGAGCAGTTCTTC. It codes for CTSSQREPLRAIYNEQFF.

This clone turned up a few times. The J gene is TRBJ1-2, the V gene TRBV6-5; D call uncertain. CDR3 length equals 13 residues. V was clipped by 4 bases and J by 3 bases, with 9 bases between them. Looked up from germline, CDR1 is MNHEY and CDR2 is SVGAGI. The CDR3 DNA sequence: TGTGCCAGCAGTTTGGACGGTGACTATGGCTACACCTTC. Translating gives CASSLDGDYGYTF.

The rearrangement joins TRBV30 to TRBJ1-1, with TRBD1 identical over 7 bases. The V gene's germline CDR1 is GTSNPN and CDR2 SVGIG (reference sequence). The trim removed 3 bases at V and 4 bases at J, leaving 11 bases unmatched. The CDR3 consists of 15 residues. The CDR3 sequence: CAWRPTGALGTEAFF. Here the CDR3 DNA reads TGTGCCTGGAGGCCAACAGGGGCCCTAGGCACTGAAGCTTTCTTT.

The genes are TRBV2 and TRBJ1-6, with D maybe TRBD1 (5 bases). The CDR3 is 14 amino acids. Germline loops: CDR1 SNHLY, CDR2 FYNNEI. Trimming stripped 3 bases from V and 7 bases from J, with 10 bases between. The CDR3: CASSDLGGNSPLHF. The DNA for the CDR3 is TGTGCCAGCAGTGATCTGGGGGGAAATTCACCCCTCCACTTT.

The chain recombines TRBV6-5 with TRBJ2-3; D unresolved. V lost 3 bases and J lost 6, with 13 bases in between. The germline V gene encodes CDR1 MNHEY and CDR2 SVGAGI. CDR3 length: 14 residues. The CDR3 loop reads CASSYDWSVDTQYF. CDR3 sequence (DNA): TGTGCCAGCAGTTATGATTGGAGTGTGGATACGCAGTATTTT.

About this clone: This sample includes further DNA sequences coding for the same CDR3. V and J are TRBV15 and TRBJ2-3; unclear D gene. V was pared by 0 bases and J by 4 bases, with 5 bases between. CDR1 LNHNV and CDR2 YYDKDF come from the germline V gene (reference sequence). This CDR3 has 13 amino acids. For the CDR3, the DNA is TGTGCCACCAGCAGAGATCTCGCAGATACGCAGTATTTT. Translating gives CATSRDLADTQYF. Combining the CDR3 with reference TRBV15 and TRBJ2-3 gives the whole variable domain DAMVIQNPRYQVTQFGKPVTLSCSQTLNHNVMYWYQQKSSQAPKLLFHYYDKDFNNEADTPDNFQSRRPNTSFCFLDIRSPGLGDTAMYLCATSRDLADTQYFGPGTRLTVL.

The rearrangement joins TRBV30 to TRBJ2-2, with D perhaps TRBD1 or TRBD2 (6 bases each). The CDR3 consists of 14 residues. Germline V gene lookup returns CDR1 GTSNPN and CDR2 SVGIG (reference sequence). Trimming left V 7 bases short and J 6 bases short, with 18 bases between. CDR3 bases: TGTGCCTCTTATAGGGGGGCCTTACCCGGGGAGCTGTTTTTT. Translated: CASYRGALPGELFF.

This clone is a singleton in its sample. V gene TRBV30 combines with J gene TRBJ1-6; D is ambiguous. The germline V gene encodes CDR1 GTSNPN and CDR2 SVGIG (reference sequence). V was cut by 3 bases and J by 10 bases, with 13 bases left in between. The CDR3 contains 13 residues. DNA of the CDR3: TGTGCCTGGAGCGGCGATACGGGGTCACCCCTCCACTTT. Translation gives CAWSGDTGSPLHF.

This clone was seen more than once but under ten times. This CDR3 is CSVHQWGETQYF. DNA for the CDR3: TGCAGCGTCCACCAGTGGGGGGAGACCCAGTACTTC. The rearrangement joins TRBV29-1 to TRBJ2-5; D tentatively fits TRBD1 or TRBD2 (5 bases each). This CDR3 contains 12 residues. The germline V gene encodes CDR1 SQVTM and CDR2 ANQGSEA. Between the trimmed V and J ends, which lost 6 bases and 5 bases, there was a span of 13 bases. The complete variable domain, with remaining parts taken from reference TRBV29-1 and TRBJ2-5, reads SAVISQKPSRDICQRGTSLTIQCQVDSQVTMMFWYRQQPGQSLTLIATANQGSEATYESGFVIDKFPISRPNLTFSTLTVSNMSPEDSSIYLCSVHQWGETQYFGPGTRLLVL.

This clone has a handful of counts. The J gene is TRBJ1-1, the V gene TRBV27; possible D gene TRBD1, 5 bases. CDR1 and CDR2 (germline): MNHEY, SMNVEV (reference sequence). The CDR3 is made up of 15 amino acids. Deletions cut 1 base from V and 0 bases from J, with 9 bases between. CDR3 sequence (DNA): TGTGCCAGCAGTTTATGGGGGGGACTGAACACTGAAGCTTTCTTT. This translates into CASSLWGGLNTEAFF.

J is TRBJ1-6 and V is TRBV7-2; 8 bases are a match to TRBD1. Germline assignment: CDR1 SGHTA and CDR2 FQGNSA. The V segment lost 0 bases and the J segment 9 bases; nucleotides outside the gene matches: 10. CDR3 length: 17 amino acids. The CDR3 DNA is TGTGCCAGCAGCTTAGCAGCCGGACAGGGTTTGAGTTCACCCCTCCACTTT. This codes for CASSLAAGQGLSSPLHF.

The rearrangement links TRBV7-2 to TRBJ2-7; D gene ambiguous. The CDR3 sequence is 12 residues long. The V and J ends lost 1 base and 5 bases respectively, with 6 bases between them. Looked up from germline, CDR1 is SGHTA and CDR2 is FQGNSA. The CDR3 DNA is TGTGCCAGCAGCTTAGGGGTAAACGAGCAGTACTTC. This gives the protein CASSLGVNEQYF.

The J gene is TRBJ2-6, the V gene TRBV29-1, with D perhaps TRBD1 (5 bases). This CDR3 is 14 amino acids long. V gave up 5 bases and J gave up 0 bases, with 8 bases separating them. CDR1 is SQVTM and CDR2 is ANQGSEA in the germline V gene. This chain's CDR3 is CSVYQGSGANVLTF. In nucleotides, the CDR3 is TGCAGCGTTTATCAGGGCTCTGGGGCCAACGTCCTGACTTTC.

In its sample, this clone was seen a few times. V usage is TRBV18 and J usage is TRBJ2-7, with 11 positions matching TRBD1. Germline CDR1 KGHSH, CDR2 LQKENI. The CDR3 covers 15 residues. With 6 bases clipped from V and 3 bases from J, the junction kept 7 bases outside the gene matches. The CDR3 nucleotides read TGTGCCAGCTCGTCTGGACAGGGGGCCTACTACGAGCAGTACTTC. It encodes CASSSGQGAYYEQYF.

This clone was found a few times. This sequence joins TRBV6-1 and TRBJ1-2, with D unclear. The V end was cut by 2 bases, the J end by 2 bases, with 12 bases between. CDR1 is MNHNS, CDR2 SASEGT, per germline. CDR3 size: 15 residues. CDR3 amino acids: CASSENRNSNYGYTF. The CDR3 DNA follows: TGTGCCAGCAGTGAAAATCGTAACAGCAACTATGGCTACACCTTC.

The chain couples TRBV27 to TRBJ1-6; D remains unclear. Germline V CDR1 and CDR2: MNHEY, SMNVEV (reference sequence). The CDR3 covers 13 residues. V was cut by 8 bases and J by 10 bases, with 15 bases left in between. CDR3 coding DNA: TGTGCCAGCGTCACTGCTGAAGAATCACCCCTCCACTTT. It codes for CASVTAEESPLHF.

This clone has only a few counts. The CDR3 region has the DNA TGTGCCAGCAGCTTAACCGCTAGCGGGGGGGCCCCAGAGACCCAGTACTTC. Residues: CASSLTASGGAPETQYF. J is TRBJ2-5 and V is TRBV7-2; 12 nucleotides align to TRBD2. Germline loops: CDR1 SGHTA, CDR2 FQGNSA. V lost 2 bases, J lost 4 bases, and 8 bases stayed unmatched. There are 17 residues in the CDR3.

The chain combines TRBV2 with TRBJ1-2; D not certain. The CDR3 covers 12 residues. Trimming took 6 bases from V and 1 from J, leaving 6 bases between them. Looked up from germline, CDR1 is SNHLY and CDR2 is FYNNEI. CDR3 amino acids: CASRESNYGYTF. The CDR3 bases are TGTGCCAGCAGGGAGAGTAACTATGGCTACACCTTC.

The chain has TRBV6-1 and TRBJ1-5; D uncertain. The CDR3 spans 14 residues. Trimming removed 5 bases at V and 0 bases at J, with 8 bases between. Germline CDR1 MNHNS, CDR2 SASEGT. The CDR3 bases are TGTGCCAGCAGTTGGACGGATAGCAATCAGCCCCAGCATTTT. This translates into CASSWTDSNQPQHF.

CDR3 sequence: CAWSVRQASPLHF. The CDR3 nucleotides are TGTGCCTGGAGTGTACGGCAGGCTTCACCCCTCCACTTT. This sequence joins TRBV30 and TRBJ1-6; D remains unclear. The CDR3 has 13 amino acids. Trimming cost V 0 bases and J 9 bases, with 9 bases left between them. Germline values: CDR1 GTSNPN, CDR2 SVGIG (reference sequence).

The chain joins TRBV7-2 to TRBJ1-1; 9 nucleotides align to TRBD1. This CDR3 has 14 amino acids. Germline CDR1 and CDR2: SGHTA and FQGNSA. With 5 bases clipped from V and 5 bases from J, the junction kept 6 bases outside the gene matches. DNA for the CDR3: TGTGCCAGCAGCAAACAGGGGGCACGAACTGAAGCTTTCTTT. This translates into CASSKQGARTEAFF.

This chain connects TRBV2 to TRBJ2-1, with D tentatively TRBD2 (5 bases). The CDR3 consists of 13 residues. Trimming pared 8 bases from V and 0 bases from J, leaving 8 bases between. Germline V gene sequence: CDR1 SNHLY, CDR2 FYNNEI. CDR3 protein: CASGEFSYNEQFF. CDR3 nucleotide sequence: TGTGCCAGCGGGGAGTTCTCCTACAATGAGCAGTTCTTC.

This CDR3 reads CAWSERTNSPLHF. The CDR3 DNA reads TGTGCCTGGAGTGAAAGAACCAATTCACCCCTCCACTTT. V and J are TRBV30 and TRBJ1-6; D not certain. This CDR3 comprises 13 residues. The V end lost 1 base, the J end lost 7 bases, and 8 bases lay between the germline ends. The germline V gene has CDR1 GTSNPN and CDR2 SVGIG (reference sequence). The complete variable domain, with remaining parts taken from reference TRBV30 and TRBJ1-6, reads SQTIHQWPATLVQPVGSPLSLECTVEGTSNPNLYWYRQAAGRGLQLLFYSVGIGQISSEVPQNLSASRPQDRQFILSSKKLLLSDSGFYLCAWSERTNSPLHFGNGTRLTVT.